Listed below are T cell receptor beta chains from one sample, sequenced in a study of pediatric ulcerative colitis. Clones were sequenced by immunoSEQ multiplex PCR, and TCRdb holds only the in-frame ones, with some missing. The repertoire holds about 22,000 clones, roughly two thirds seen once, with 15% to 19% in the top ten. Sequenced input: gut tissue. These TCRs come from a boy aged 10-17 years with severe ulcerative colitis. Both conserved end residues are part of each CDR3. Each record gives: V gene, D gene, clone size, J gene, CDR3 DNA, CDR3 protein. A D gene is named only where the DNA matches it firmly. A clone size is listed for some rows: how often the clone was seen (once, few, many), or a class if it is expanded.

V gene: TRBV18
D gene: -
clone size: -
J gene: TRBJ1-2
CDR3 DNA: TGTGCCAGCTCAAAGGCGGGACGGAACTATGGCTACACCTTC
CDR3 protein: CASSKAGRNYGYTF

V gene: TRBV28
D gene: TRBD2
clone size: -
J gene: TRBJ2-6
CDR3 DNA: TGTGCCTCGGCGGGGTGGGAGGGGATCGTATCGGCTAACCCTGGGGCCAACGTCCTGACTTTC
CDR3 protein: CASAGWEGIVSANPGANVLTF

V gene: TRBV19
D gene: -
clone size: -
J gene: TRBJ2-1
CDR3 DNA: TGTGCCAGTTCTCCCGGGGCCTTCGGCAATGAGCAGTTCTTC
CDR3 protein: CASSPGAFGNEQFF

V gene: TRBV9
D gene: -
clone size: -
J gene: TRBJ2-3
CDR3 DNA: TGTGCCAGCAGCGTTGGACTTACAGATACGCAGTATTTT
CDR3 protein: CASSVGLTDTQYF

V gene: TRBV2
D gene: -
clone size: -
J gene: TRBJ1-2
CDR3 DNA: TGTGCCAGCAGTGAACGGCCAACCCTTTATGGCTACACCTTC
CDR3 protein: CASSERPTLYGYTF

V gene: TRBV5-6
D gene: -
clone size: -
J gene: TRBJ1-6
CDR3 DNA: TGTGCCAGCAGCTTTGGGACCGGGATAAATAATTCACCCCTCCACTTT
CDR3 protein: CASSFGTGINNSPLHF

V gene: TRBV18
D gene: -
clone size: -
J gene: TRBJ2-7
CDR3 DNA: TGTGCCAGCTCACCAGGGCGATCCTACGAGCAGTACTTC
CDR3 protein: CASSPGRSYEQYF

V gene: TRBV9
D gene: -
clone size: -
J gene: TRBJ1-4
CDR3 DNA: TGTGCCAGCAGCGTAGGGCCCGATAATGAAAAACTGTTTTTT
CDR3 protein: CASSVGPDNEKLFF

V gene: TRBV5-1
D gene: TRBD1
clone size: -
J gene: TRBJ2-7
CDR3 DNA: TGCGCCAGCAGCCCCGGGCCGGGACAGGTCTCCTACGAGCAGTACTTC
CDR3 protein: CASSPGPGQVSYEQYF

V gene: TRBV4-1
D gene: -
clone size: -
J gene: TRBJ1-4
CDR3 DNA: TGCGCCAGCAGCCTTTCCGGGGTGATGGGGGAAAAACTGTTTTTT
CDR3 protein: CASSLSGVMGEKLFF

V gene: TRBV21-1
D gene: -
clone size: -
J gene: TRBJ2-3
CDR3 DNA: TGTGCCAGCAGCATTCCCGGGACAGGGGCGCTCGGTACGCAGTATTTT
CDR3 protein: CASSIPGTGALGTQYF

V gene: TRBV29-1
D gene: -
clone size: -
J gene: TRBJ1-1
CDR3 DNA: TGCAGCGTTGAAGCCAGGACTTACACTGAAGCTTTCTTT
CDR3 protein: CSVEARTYTEAFF

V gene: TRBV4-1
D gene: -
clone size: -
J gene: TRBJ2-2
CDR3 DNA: TGCGCCAGCAGCCCAAGAGAGGGGGGGCCTGGCGGGGAGCTGTTTTTT
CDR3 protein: CASSPREGGPGGELFF

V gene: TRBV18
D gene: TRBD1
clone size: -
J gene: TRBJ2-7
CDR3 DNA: TGTGCCAGCTCAACAGGGACAGGCCGGGGCTACGAGCAGTACTTC
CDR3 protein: CASSTGTGRGYEQYF

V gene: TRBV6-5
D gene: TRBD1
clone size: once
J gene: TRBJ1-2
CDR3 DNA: TGTGCCAGCAGTTTACTCCCGGGACAGGGGTTTGGCTACACCTTC
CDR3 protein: CASSLLPGQGFGYTF

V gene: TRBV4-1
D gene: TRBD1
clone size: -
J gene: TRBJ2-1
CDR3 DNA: TGCGCCAGCAGCCAGGGGGGCGGACAGGGGAACGAGCAGTTCTTC
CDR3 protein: CASSQGGGQGNEQFF

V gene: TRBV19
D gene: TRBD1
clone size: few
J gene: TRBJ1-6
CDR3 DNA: TGTGCCAGTAGTATTGCGGGACAGAATAATTCACCCCTCCACTTT
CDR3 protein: CASSIAGQNNSPLHF

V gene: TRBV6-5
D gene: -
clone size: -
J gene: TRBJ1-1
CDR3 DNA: TGTGCCAGCAAGAATAGGGGCACTGAAGCTTTCTTT
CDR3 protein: CASKNRGTEAFF

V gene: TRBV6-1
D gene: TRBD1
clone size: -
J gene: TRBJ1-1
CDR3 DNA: TGTGCCAGCAGCGAAACCCGGGACAGGATAGCTCATATGAACACTGAAGCTTTCTTT
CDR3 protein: CASSETRDRIAHMNTEAFF

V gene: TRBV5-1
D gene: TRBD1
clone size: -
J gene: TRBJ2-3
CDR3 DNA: TGCGCCAGCAGCTTACACGGGACAGGGGGAGATACGCAGTATTTT
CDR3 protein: CASSLHGTGGDTQYF

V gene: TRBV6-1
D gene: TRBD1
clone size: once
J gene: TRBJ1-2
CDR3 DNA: TGTGCCACGCTTAGTCCCGGGACAGGGGCGAGTGGCTACACCTTC
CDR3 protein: CATLSPGTGASGYTF

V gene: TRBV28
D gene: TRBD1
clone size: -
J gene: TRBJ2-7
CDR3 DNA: TGTGCCAGCAGGCCAGGGGGTGCCTCCTACGAGCAGTACTTC
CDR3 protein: CASRPGGASYEQYF

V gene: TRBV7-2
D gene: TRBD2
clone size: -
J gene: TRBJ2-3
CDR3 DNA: TGTGCCAGCAGTCCGAGGGTGAGCGGGGGGGATACGCAGTATTTT
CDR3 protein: CASSPRVSGGDTQYF

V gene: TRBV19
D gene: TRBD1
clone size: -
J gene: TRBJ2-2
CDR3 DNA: TGTGCCAGTAGGGGGACAGGGTTAACCGGGGAGCTGTTTTTT
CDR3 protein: CASRGTGLTGELFF

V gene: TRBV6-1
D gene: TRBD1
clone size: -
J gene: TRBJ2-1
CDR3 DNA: TGTGCCAGCAGTGAGCAGCCCGGGACAGGCCCCAATGAGCAGTTCTTC
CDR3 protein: CASSEQPGTGPNEQFF

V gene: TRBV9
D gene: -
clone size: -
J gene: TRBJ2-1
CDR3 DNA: TGTGCCAGCAGCGTAGGACTACATGCCTACAATGAGCAGTTCTTC
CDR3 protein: CASSVGLHAYNEQFF

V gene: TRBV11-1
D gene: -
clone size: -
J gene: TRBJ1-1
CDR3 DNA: TGTGCCAGCAGCGATACAGTAAAGAAAATGAACACTGAAGCTTTCTTT
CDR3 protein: CASSDTVKKMNTEAFF